This entry concerns a single TCR beta chain. A single count supports this clone. Its antigen is currently not known. No much larger clone is present one base from it, and per-base qualities are unavailable. One collaborating source in Seattle enrolled patients while the patients were actively infected and followed the patients over time throughout the course of disease. The collaborating institutions used their own protocols to collect whole blood in K2EDTA tubes. For TCRbeta analysis, collaborators shipped samples in one of three forms: frozen whole blood, isolated PBMCs, or DNA extracted from either of those sample types. This sample was taken from a study of blood T cell repertoires in COVID-19 (dated by TCRdb to 2020 to 2021). Study-level background: Collaborator samples came from the United States, Italy and Spain and covered acute and convalescent phases of COVID-19. The sample metadata nearly always contained a de-identified subject ID, COVID-19 status, age in years and sex. The repertoires were released in a freely available public database intended as a resource for research on the immune response to SARS-CoV-2. Samples were obtained from the ongoing ImmuneRACE study (first 160 participants) and from some 1,300 subjects provided by 6 global collaborators. The material from the prospective study consisted of cDNA or gDNA derived from T cells, B-cell-depleted T cells, or PBMCs. Deeply sampled blood TCRbeta repertoires from subjects exposed to, actively infected with, or recovered from COVID-19 were included in the dataset. Where HLA class I and class II types were available, the types were taken from metadata supplied by the sample provider, not from assay-based typing. Overall study outcomes, separate from this receptor: Clinical and demographic metadata were provided uncurated, with the amount varying by source and participant.

TCRbeta CDR3 regions were amplified from genomic DNA by means of the immunoSEQ Assay, a bias-controlled multiplex PCR. The authors processed their data as follows. The number of nucleated cells in each sample was estimated by amplification of reference gene primers within the assay. To quantify the absolute abundance of each unique TCRbeta CDR3 rearrangement, sequence reads were collapsed and filtered. For each sample, productive Simpson clonality was calculated as the square root of Simpson's diversity index over productive rearrangements. TCRdb holds this immuneACCESS table with in-frame rearrangements only. Some clones are missing; in checked studies, unresolved V genes explain under half, and the rest has no known cause. Clonal size and the V and J genes are those of that table, whereas D and trimming came from the DNA. The sample data list roughly 290,000 clones, and around nine tenths of these were observed just once. The biggest ten clones account for about 6.8% of the sample.

The CDR3 has 16 amino acids, counting the end cysteine and phenylalanine. The read is trimmed to its CDR3 DNA, 48 bases read in frame from base 1. Trimming takes 2 bases off V and 6 bases off J; junction bases not matched to a gene: 11. The germline V gene supplies CDR1 MGHRA and CDR2 YSYEKL. Sequencing input: peripheral blood. The chain joins TRBV4-1 to TRBJ1-2, with 8 bases in between that match TRBD1. This clonotype originated in a woman younger than 45 with COVID-19, enrolled during active disease. The DNA sequence is TGCGCCAGCAGCCAAACTGAACGGACAGGGTTTAATGGCTACACCTTC. This sequence encodes CASSQTERTGFNGYTF.